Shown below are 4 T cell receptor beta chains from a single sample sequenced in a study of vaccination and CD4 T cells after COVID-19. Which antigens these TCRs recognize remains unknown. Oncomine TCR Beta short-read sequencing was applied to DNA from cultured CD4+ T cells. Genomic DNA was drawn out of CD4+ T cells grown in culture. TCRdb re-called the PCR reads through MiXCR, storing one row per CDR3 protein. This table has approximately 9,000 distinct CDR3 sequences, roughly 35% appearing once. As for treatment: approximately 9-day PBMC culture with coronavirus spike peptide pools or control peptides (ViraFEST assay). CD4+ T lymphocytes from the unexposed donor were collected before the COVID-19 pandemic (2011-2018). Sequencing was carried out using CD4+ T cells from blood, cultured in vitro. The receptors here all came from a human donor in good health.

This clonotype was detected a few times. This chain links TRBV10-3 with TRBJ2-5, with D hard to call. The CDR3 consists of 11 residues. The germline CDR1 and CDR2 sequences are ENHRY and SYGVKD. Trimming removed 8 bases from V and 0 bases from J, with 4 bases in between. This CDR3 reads CAILYQETQYF. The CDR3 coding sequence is TGTGCCATCCTCTACCAAGAGACCCAGTACTTC.

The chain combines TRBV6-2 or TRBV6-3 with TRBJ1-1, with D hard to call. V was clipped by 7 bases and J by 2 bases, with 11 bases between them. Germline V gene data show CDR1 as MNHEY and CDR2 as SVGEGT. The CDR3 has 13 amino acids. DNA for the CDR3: TGTGCCAGCACCCACGGACCCAACACTGAAGCTTTCTTT. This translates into CASTHGPNTEAFF.

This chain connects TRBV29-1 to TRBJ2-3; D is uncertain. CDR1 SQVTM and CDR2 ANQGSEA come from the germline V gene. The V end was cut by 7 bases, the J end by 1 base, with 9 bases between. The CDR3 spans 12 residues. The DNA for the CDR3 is TGCAGCGCCGAACCCGGCACAGATACGCAGTATTTT. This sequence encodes CSAEPGTDTQYF.

In DNA form, the CDR3 reads TGTGCCAGCAGCTTATTGGGGGGCGAGCAGTACTTC. Its protein is CASSLLGGEQYF. The chain employs TRBV7-3 and TRBJ2-7, with a weak D call TRBD2 (6 bases). Trimming cost V 2 bases and J 6 bases, with 8 bases left between them. CDR1 is SGHTA and CDR2 is FQGTGA in the germline V gene. The CDR3 has 12 residues.